The 20 T cell receptor beta chains in this list originate from one sample, sequenced in a study of PD-L1 blockade in urothelial cancer (dated by TCRdb to about 2017). Receptor amplification or capture employed the immunoSEQ multiplex PCR assay. Not all clones reach the TCRdb copy of this immuneACCESS table, which keeps in-frame sequences only. Checked studies attribute under half of the gap to unresolved V genes and leave the rest unexplained. The sample table lists about 51,000 clones, around 85% of them with a count of one. In total, the top ten clones hold 16% of the sample. The specimen comprised PBMCs, sampled around atezolizumab (anti-PD-L1) treatment. These receptors were collected from a man in his sixties with urothelial cancer.

The CDR3, as DNA: TGTGCCAGCAGCAGTTCTAGCGGGAGATGGGGAACAGATACGCAGTATTTT. It translates to CASSSSSGRWGTDTQYF. The chain recombines TRBV11-3 with TRBJ2-3; 10 bases fit TRBD2. Per the germline V gene, CDR1 is SGHNT and CDR2 is YENEEA. The CDR3 contains 17 residues. The ends lost 5 bases at V and 3 bases at J; junction bases unmatched: 11.

The J gene is TRBJ2-1, the V gene TRBV13; 13 nucleotides align to TRBD2. The V gene's germline CDR1 is PRHDT and CDR2 FYEKMQ (reference sequence). This CDR3 has 20 residues. V shed 6 bases, J shed 0 bases, and the junction held 14 bases outside the gene matches. CDR3 loop: CASRSIGLAGARRSYNEQFF. DNA of the CDR3: TGTGCCAGCAGGTCAATTGGACTAGCGGGAGCGCGGCGCTCCTACAATGAGCAGTTCTTC.

The V gene is TRBV19, the J gene TRBJ1-5, with 8 bases lining up with TRBD1. CDR1 is LNHDA and CDR2 is SQIVND in the germline V gene (reference sequence). V was clipped by 10 bases and J by 6 bases; unmatched bases: 8. This CDR3 spans 13 amino acids. CDR3 loop: CATEGQDSQPQHF. DNA of the CDR3: TGTGCCACTGAGGGACAGGATAGTCAGCCCCAGCATTTT.

In its sample, this clone was seen a few times. This sequence joins TRBV11-2 and TRBJ1-2; 10 nucleotides line up with TRBD1. The trim removed 7 bases at V and 2 bases at J, leaving 4 bases unmatched. CDR1 SGHAT and CDR2 FQNNGV come from the germline V gene. This CDR3 is 14 amino acids long. This CDR3 is CASIGTGENYGYTF. The CDR3 region has the DNA TGTGCCAGCATCGGGACAGGGGAAAACTATGGCTACACCTTC. The full variable domain, in which reference TRBV11-2 and TRBJ1-2 provide the parts outside the CDR3, is EAGVAQSPRYKIIEKRQSVAFWCNPISGHATLYWYQQILGQGPKLLIQFQNNGVVDDSQLPKDRFSAERLKGVDSTLKIQPAKLEDSAVYLCASIGTGENYGYTFGSGTRLTVV.

The chain recombines TRBV6-4 with TRBJ2-1, with TRBD2 matching over 13 bases. Unmatched junction bases numbered 8, after V lost 2 bases and J lost 7 bases. The germline CDR1 and CDR2 sequences are MRHNA and SNTAGT. The CDR3 covers 17 residues. CDR3 protein: CASSDRGLAGVSNEQFF. DNA of the CDR3: TGTGCCAGCAGTGACAGAGGACTAGCGGGAGTCTCTAATGAGCAGTTCTTC.

This clone qualifies as medium-sized. The chain links TRBV10-1 to TRBJ2-2; 10 nucleotides match TRBD1. Trimming cost V 4 bases and J 6 bases; bases outside gene matches: 5. The CDR3 has 15 residues. Looked up from germline, CDR1 is WNHNN and CDR2 is SYGVQD (reference sequence). CDR3: CASSAVGTGAGELFF. In DNA form, the CDR3 reads TGCGCCAGCAGTGCCGTTGGGACAGGGGCCGGGGAGCTGTTTTTT.

The rearrangement uses TRBV7-3 and TRBJ1-2; 9 nucleotides line up with TRBD1. Germline CDR1 is SGHTA and CDR2 is FQGTGA. The CDR3 extends over 19 amino acids. Unmatched junction bases numbered 19, after V lost 3 bases and J lost 5 bases. CDR3 bases: TGTGCCAGCAGCTTTATGATTGGACAGGGGCTAGGTATCGGGTATGGCTACACCTTC. Amino acids: CASSFMIGQGLGIGYGYTF.

The chain recombines TRBV7-6 with TRBJ1-5; the match to TRBD1 covers 10 bases. The CDR3 is made up of 15 amino acids. Trimming at V came to 2 bases and at J to 4 bases, leaving 2 bases not matched to a gene. Looked up from germline, CDR1 is SGHVS and CDR2 is FNYEAQ. The CDR3 nucleotides read TGTGCCAGCAGCTTACTGGACAGGGGGAATCAGCCCCAGCATTTT. It is translated as CASSLLDRGNQPQHF. The whole variable domain, remainder taken from reference TRBV7-6 and TRBJ1-5, is GAGVSQSPRYKVTKRGQDVALRCDPISGHVSLYWYRQALGQGPEFLTYFNYEAQQDKSGLPNDRFSAERPEGSISTLTIQRTEQRDSAMYRCASSLLDRGNQPQHFGDGTRLSIL.

This sequence joins TRBV6-1 and TRBJ1-5; a possible D gene is TRBD1 (5 bases). Germline lookup yields CDR1 MNHNS and CDR2 SASEGT. Trimming cost V 8 bases and J 1 base, with 12 bases left between them. This CDR3 has 14 amino acids. The CDR3 protein is CASGGYGSNQPQHF. Written as DNA, the CDR3 is TGTGCCAGCGGGGGGTATGGGAGCAATCAGCCCCAGCATTTT.

The chain uses TRBV4-1 and TRBJ1-5, with no clear D. Trimming left V 3 bases short and J 4 bases short, with 16 bases between. The CDR3 contains 16 residues. CDR1 and CDR2 (germline): MGHRA, YSYEKL. The CDR3 sequence: CASSQGSVTENQPQHF. The CDR3 nucleotides are TGCGCCAGCAGCCAGGGGAGTGTGACGGAAAATCAGCCCCAGCATTTT.

The rearrangement uses TRBV29-1 and TRBJ2-1; TRBD2 matches 11 bases. The CDR3 is 15 residues long. Unmatched junction bases numbered 10, after V lost 6 bases and J lost 6 bases. Germline V CDR1 and CDR2: SQVTM, ANQGSEA. The CDR3 region is CSVEGASGRRNEQFF. The CDR3 region has the DNA TGCAGCGTCGAGGGCGCTAGCGGGAGGCGCAATGAGCAGTTCTTC.

This rearrangement joins TRBV14 to TRBJ2-5; D is undetermined. The CDR3 runs 15 residues. Trimming left V 5 bases short and J 3 bases short, with 16 bases between. Germline values: CDR1 SGHDN, CDR2 FVKESK. The CDR3 DNA reads TGTGCCAGCAGCGTAATGGGCACCCCTGAAGAGACCCAGTACTTC. Translation: CASSVMGTPEETQYF.

Here the CDR3 reads CASSYSSQSYGYTF. CDR3 in DNA: TGTGCCAGCAGTTACTCGTCTCAGTCCTATGGCTACACCTTC. This chain uses TRBV6-5 with TRBJ1-2, with unresolved D. Germline-derived CDR1 and CDR2 are MNHEY and SVGAGI. Trimming left V 0 bases short and J 4 bases short, with 9 bases between. This CDR3 comprises 14 residues.

This clone was seen a single time. The gene calls are TRBV14 and TRBJ2-7, with 9 bases identical to TRBD1. This CDR3 is 16 amino acids long. Germline V gene lookup returns CDR1 SGHDN and CDR2 FVKESK. V gave up 1 base and J gave up 4 bases; unmatched junction bases: 8. CDR3 residues: CASSQVRGTGLYEQYF. Here the CDR3 DNA reads TGTGCCAGCAGCCAAGTTCGTGGGACAGGGTTATACGAGCAGTACTTC.

This chain joins TRBV10-3 and TRBJ1-2; 10 bases are shared with TRBD1. V shed 7 bases and J 4 bases; nucleotides not matched to a gene: 6. Germline loops: CDR1 ENHRY, CDR2 SYGVKD. The CDR3 is made up of 14 amino acids. The chain's CDR3 is CAINRQGAGYGYTF. As DNA, the CDR3 is TGTGCCATCAATCGACAGGGGGCGGGCTATGGCTACACCTTC.

This chain links TRBV5-4 with TRBJ1-2; D is unclear. Deletions cut 3 bases from V and 10 bases from J, with 19 bases between. CDR1 is SGHNT and CDR2 is YYREEE in the germline V gene (reference sequence). The CDR3 extends over 14 amino acids. The CDR3 here is CASSSVPVPIDYTF. The CDR3 DNA is TGTGCCAGCAGCTCGGTTCCGGTTCCTATCGACTACACCTTC. Combining the CDR3 with reference TRBV5-4 and TRBJ1-2 gives the whole variable domain ETGVTQSPTHLIKTRGQQVTLRCSSQSGHNTVSWYQQALGQGPQFIFQYYREEENGRGNFPPRFSGLQFPNYSSELNVNALELDDSALYLCASSSVPVPIDYTFGSGTRLTVV.

The chain couples TRBV6-5 to TRBJ2-7; TRBD1 matches 10 bases. CDR3 length: 16 residues. CDR1 and CDR2 from the germline V gene are MNHEY and SVGAGI. With V trimmed by 0 bases and J by 3 bases, 5 bases remained unmatched. The CDR3: CASSYSSGTGVYEQYF. CDR3 bases: TGTGCCAGCAGTTACTCGAGTGGGACAGGGGTCTACGAGCAGTACTTC.

This clone occurred a few times. The CDR3 reads CASSYMTSGRRVEQYF. The CDR3 nucleotides are TGTGCCAGCAGTTACATGACTAGCGGCCGGCGGGTCGAGCAGTACTTC. This chain connects TRBV6-6 to TRBJ2-7; 9 bases are a match to TRBD2. This CDR3 comprises 16 residues. Germline V gene lookup returns CDR1 MNHNY and CDR2 SVGAGI (reference sequence). V shed 2 bases and J 6 bases; nucleotides not matched to a gene: 11.

The table lists this clone with a few counts. The rearrangement joins TRBV19 to TRBJ2-1; D possibly corresponds to TRBD2 (5 bases). This CDR3 contains 15 residues. Looked up from germline, CDR1 is LNHDA and CDR2 is SQIVND (reference sequence). Trimming shortened V by 7 bases and J by 4 bases, and 17 bases separated the two germline ends. This CDR3 is CASTGSDRGYNEQFF. The CDR3 bases are TGTGCCAGTACTGGGTCAGATCGGGGATACAATGAGCAGTTCTTC.

This rearrangement joins TRBV9 to TRBJ2-5; 8 positions agree with TRBD2. The CDR3 totals 14 residues. Germline V lookup: CDR1 SGDLS, CDR2 YYNGEE. Losses at the gene ends were 4 bases for V and 5 bases for J; bases not matched to a gene: 7. The CDR3 DNA sequence: TGTGCCAGCAGCTTCGGGGGGGAGGCGGAGACCCAGTACTTC. Translation: CASSFGGEAETQYF.